These 24 T cell receptor beta chains share one sample of origin, sequenced in a study of vaccination and CD4 T cells after COVID-19. MiXCR, applied by TCRdb to the PCR reads, yields one record per CDR3 protein. Of 20,000 to 25,000 distinct CDR3 sequences in the sample, about 57% were seen once. Sample: CD4+ T cells from blood, taken before SARS-CoV-2 vaccination. The receptors shown here come from a human donor who had recovered from COVID-19.

The V gene is TRBV2, the J gene TRBJ1-1, with TRBD1 matching over 10 bases. The CDR3 spans 14 residues. Germline-derived CDR1 and CDR2 are SNHLY and FYNNEI. V trimming: 6 bases; J trimming: 5 bases; junction bases outside the gene matches: 6. The CDR3 here is CASRGQGLSTEAFF. As DNA, the CDR3 is TGTGCCAGCAGGGGACAGGGGTTAAGTACTGAAGCTTTCTTT.

The CDR3 DNA is TGCGCCAGCAGCTTGGATGGACAGGGGAATCAGCCCCAGCATTTT. This translates into CASSLDGQGNQPQHF. J is TRBJ1-5 and V is TRBV5-1, with TRBD1 matching over 9 bases. Germline loops: CDR1 SGHRS, CDR2 YFSETQ. The CDR3 is made up of 15 amino acids. V was pared by 0 bases and J by 4 bases, with 2 bases of the junction left unmatched.

V usage is TRBV27 and J usage is TRBJ2-3; 7 bases fit TRBD2. Germline V gene sequence: CDR1 MNHEY, CDR2 SMNVEV (reference sequence). This CDR3 is built from 16 residues. V shed 6 bases, J shed 2 bases, and the junction held 11 bases outside the gene matches. DNA for the CDR3: TGTGCCAGCAGGAATTTCCTAGCGGCGAACACAGATACGCAGTATTTT. It yields the protein CASRNFLAANTDTQYF.

V usage is TRBV19 and J usage is TRBJ1-1, with a weak D call TRBD1 (6 bases). V was pared by 4 bases and J by 3 bases, with 12 bases between. The CDR3 extends over 14 amino acids. Germline values: CDR1 LNHDA, CDR2 SQIVND (reference sequence). The CDR3 DNA reads TGTGCCAGTAGTAACAGGGATCAGGACACTGAAGCTTTCTTT. Protein sequence: CASSNRDQDTEAFF.

J is TRBJ2-5 and V is TRBV6-1; D call uncertain. This CDR3 spans 12 amino acids. Per germline, CDR1 MNHNS and CDR2 SASEGT. V was trimmed by 4 bases and J by 2 bases, leaving 5 bases between them. The CDR3 sequence: CASSVGQETQYF. CDR3 nucleotide sequence: TGTGCCAGCAGTGTCGGGCAAGAGACCCAGTACTTC.

The gene calls are TRBV6-1 and TRBJ1-2, with unresolved D. Trimming cost V 0 bases and J 4 bases, with 15 bases left between them. Germline loops: CDR1 MNHNS, CDR2 SASEGT. This CDR3 is built from 16 residues. The CDR3 bases are TGTGCCAGCAGTGAAGCGCCGGTCAGGAGATCCTATGGCTACACCTTC. Translated: CASSEAPVRRSYGYTF.

The chain has TRBV7-2 and TRBJ2-2, with TRBD2 as a possible D gene (6 bases). V was clipped by 4 bases and J by 9 bases, with 18 bases between them. Germline CDR1 is SGHTA and CDR2 is FQGNSA. This CDR3 has 15 amino acids. The CDR3 reads CASSSRRDRTRELFF. The CDR3, as DNA: TGTGCCAGCAGCTCACGGAGGGACCGGACCCGGGAGCTGTTTTTT.

The chain combines TRBV24-1 with TRBJ1-5; TRBD1 might be the D (6 bases). V shed 9 bases and J shed 1 base, with 15 bases lying between them. Germline V CDR1 and CDR2: KGHDR, SFDVKD. The CDR3 consists of 15 residues. CDR3 nucleotide sequence: TGTGCCACCTTCTGCCCCGGACAGAGCAATCAGCCCCAGCATTTT. It translates to CATFCPGQSNQPQHF.

The V call is TRBV12-3 or TRBV12-4, the J call TRBJ1-2, with D hard to call. V lost 6 bases and J lost 4, with 15 bases in between. This CDR3 has 14 residues. In DNA form, the CDR3 reads TGTGCCAGCAGCATGACCCCGGCGGGCTATGGCTACACCTTC. This encodes CASSMTPAGYGYTF.

Here the CDR3 DNA reads TGTGCCAGCAGCGCCAGTGGCGGGGAGCTGTTTTTT. It yields the protein CASSASGGELFF. This rearrangement joins TRBV7-9 to TRBJ2-2; no firm D call. CDR3 size: 12 residues. V shed 5 bases and J shed 7 bases, with 8 bases lying between them. CDR1 is SEHNR, CDR2 FQNEAQ, per germline (reference sequence).

V usage is TRBV11-3 and J usage is TRBJ2-3; D is uncertain. Germline V CDR1 and CDR2: SGHNT, YENEEA. Trimming removed 5 bases at V and 1 base at J, with 19 bases between. This CDR3 has 17 amino acids. CDR3 DNA sequence: TGTGCCAGCAGCACCCCGGACCCATTTAGTGGCACAGATACGCAGTATTTT. Translation: CASSTPDPFSGTDTQYF.

This clonotype showed up just a few times. The V and J genes are TRBV20-1 and TRBJ1-1; 8 nucleotides align to TRBD1. The CDR3 covers 14 residues. The V segment lost 3 bases and the J segment 6 bases; nucleotides outside the gene matches: 9. In germline, CDR1 is DFQATT, CDR2 SNEGSKA (reference sequence). CDR3 nucleotides: TGCAGTGCTAGGGAAGGACAGGGAATGTCTGAAGCTTTCTTT. Translation: CSAREGQGMSEAFF.

This chain joins TRBV20-1 and TRBJ2-7; D is possibly TRBD2 (6 bases). Between the trimmed V and J ends, which lost 5 bases and 0 bases, there was a span of 23 bases. This CDR3 has 17 amino acids. The germline CDR1 and CDR2 sequences are DFQATT and SNEGSKA (reference sequence). The CDR3 here is CSASEGLAKIGSYEQYF. CDR3 coding DNA: TGCAGTGCTTCAGAGGGACTCGCCAAAATTGGCTCCTACGAGCAGTACTTC.

This sequence joins TRBV7-9 and TRBJ2-3; 7 positions agree with TRBD2. V trimming: 5 bases; J trimming: 0 bases; junction bases outside the gene matches: 11. The germline V gene encodes CDR1 SEHNR and CDR2 FQNEAQ (reference sequence). This CDR3 contains 17 residues. The CDR3 sequence: CASSLFSGRGSTDTQYF. DNA of the CDR3: TGTGCCAGCAGCCTCTTCTCAGGGCGGGGGAGCACAGATACGCAGTATTTT.

This chain joins TRBV7-2 and TRBJ2-3; TRBD2 matches 10 bases. V dropped 2 bases and J dropped 4; count of bases not matched to a gene: 9. CDR1 is SGHTA and CDR2 is FQGNSA in the germline V gene. The CDR3 spans 17 residues. In nucleotides, the CDR3 is TGTGCCAGCAGCTTAAGTTCTGAGCGGGGGGGGGCAGATACGCAGTATTTT. Encoded protein: CASSLSSERGGADTQYF.

The chain employs TRBV28 and TRBJ1-2, with 8 bases aligning to TRBD1. With V trimmed by 1 base and J by 4 bases, 2 bases remained unmatched. The CDR3 loop spans 14 amino acids. The germline gives CDR1 MDHEN, CDR2 SYDVKM. CDR3 region: CASSLSGTGYGYTF. Here the CDR3 DNA reads TGTGCCAGCAGTTTATCTGGGACAGGCTATGGCTACACCTTC.

This clonotype has just a few counts. This chain links TRBV6-1 with TRBJ1-2, with D maybe TRBD1 (5 bases). Germline CDR1 and CDR2: MNHNS and SASEGT. V was pared by 6 bases and J by 8 bases, with 13 bases between. The CDR3 is 12 residues long. The CDR3 DNA reads TGTGCCAGCAGGTCCGCGGGGGTCGGCTACACCTTC. Translation: CASRSAGVGYTF.

This chain uses TRBV6-5 with TRBJ1-6, with D hard to call. V was pared by 0 bases and J by 8 bases, with 11 bases between. Looked up from germline, CDR1 is MNHEY and CDR2 is SVGAGI. This CDR3 region has 15 residues. DNA for the CDR3: TGTGCCAGCAGTTACTCAGTAGGGTGGGATTCACCCCTCCACTTT. Its translation is CASSYSVGWDSPLHF.

This clonotype was counted between two and nine times. This chain connects TRBV6-4 to TRBJ2-3; 8 bases agree with TRBD2. The CDR3 has 15 amino acids. With 3 bases clipped from V and 6 bases from J, the junction kept 8 bases outside the gene matches. Germline V CDR1 and CDR2: MRHNA, SNTAGT. CDR3 DNA sequence: TGTGCCAGCAGTGAGGGGCGGGAGGTGACGGATACGCAGTATTTT. This sequence encodes CASSEGREVTDTQYF.

The CDR3 DNA reads as TGTGCCAGCAGTTCCGGGACTTGGGGGAACACTGAAGCTTTCTTT. Its protein product is CASSSGTWGNTEAFF. The V and J genes are TRBV28 and TRBJ1-1; possible D gene TRBD1, 5 bases. Trimming pared 4 bases from V and 1 base from J, leaving 13 bases between. CDR1 and CDR2 (germline): MDHEN, SYDVKM. This CDR3 region has 15 residues.

V is TRBV7-6 and J is TRBJ2-3, with no clear D. Trimming cost V 2 bases and J 5 bases, with 8 bases left between them. Germline loops: CDR1 SGHVS, CDR2 FNYEAQ. The CDR3 contains 13 residues. CDR3 nucleotides: TGTGCCAGCAGCTTAATGCTGCGAGATACGCAGTATTTT. Residues: CASSLMLRDTQYF.

The chain has TRBV15 and TRBJ1-5; a possible D gene is TRBD1 (5 bases). Trimming shortened V by 2 bases and J by 6 bases, and 17 bases separated the two germline ends. CDR1 LNHNV and CDR2 YYDKDF come from the germline V gene (reference sequence). The CDR3 is made up of 16 amino acids. Here the CDR3 reads CATSRTAPRGGQPQHF. The CDR3 DNA is TGTGCCACCAGCAGAACTGCACCTCGGGGGGGTCAGCCCCAGCATTTT. Together with reference TRBV15 and TRBJ1-5, the CDR3 gives the full variable domain: DAMVIQNPRYQVTQFGKPVTLSCSQTLNHNVMYWYQQKSSQAPKLLFHYYDKDFNNEADTPDNFQSRRPNTSFCFLDIRSPGLGDTAMYLCATSRTAPRGGQPQHFGDGTRLSIL.

This clonotype was detected a few times. J is TRBJ2-3 and V is TRBV7-3; 10 bases agree with TRBD1. Germline V lookup: CDR1 SGHTA, CDR2 FQGTGA. Trimming removed 5 bases from V and 0 bases from J; junction bases left unmatched: 2. The length of the CDR3 is 15 residues. The CDR3 coding sequence is TGTGCCAGCAGCCAGGGACAGGGGAGCACAGATACGCAGTATTTT. Encoded protein: CASSQGQGSTDTQYF.

The chain employs TRBV4-3 and TRBJ2-3; a possible D gene is TRBD2 (5 bases). Germline CDR1 is LGHNA and CDR2 is YSLEER. V was trimmed by 0 bases and J by 0 bases, leaving 10 bases between them. CDR3 length: 16 amino acids. CDR3 coding DNA: TGCGCCAGCAGCCAAGATGCGGGCGTGAGCACAGATACGCAGTATTTT. Its protein is CASSQDAGVSTDTQYF.